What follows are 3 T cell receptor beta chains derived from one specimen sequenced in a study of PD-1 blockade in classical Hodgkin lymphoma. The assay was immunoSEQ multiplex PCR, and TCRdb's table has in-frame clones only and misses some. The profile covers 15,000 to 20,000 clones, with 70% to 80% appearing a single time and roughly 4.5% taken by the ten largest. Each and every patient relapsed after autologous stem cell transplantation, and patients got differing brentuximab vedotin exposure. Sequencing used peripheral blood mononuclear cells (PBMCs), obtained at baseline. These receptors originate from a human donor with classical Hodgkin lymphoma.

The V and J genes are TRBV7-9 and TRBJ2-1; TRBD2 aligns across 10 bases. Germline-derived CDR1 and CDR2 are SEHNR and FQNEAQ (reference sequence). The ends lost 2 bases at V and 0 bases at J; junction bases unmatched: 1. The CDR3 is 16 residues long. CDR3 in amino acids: CASSLTSGDSYNEQFF. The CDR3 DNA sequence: TGTGCCAGCAGCTTAACTAGCGGGGACTCCTACAATGAGCAGTTCTTC.

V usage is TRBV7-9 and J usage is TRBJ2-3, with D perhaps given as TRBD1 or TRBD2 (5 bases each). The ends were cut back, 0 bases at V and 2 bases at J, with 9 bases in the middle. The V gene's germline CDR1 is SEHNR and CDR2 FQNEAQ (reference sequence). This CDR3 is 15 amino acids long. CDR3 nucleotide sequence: TGTGCCAGCAGCTTAGCGAGGGACGACACAGATACGCAGTATTTT. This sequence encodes CASSLARDDTDTQYF.

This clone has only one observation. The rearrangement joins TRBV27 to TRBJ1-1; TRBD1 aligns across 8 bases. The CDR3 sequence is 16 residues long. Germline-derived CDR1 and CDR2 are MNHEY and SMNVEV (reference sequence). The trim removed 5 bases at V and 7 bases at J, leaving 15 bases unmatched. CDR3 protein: CASSVLSGGLKNEAFF. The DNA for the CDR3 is TGTGCCAGCAGTGTACTCTCAGGGGGCTTGAAGAATGAAGCTTTCTTT.